The present entry profiles one T cell receptor (beta chain) with its context. Antigen: not known. Researchers tagged individual cDNA molecules with unique molecular identifiers. TCRdb ran MiXCR on the 5' RACE reads and lists one entry per CDR3 protein. Here the sample spans roughly 30,000 distinct CDR3 sequences, 4.5% to 7% being singletons. V dropped 2 bases and J dropped 0 bases, with 12 bases sitting between them. The length of the CDR3 is 16 residues. CDR1 SGHTA and CDR2 FQGNSA come from the germline V gene. This sample was included in a study of early T cells in non-severe SARS-CoV-2 infection. Overall study: Bulk RNA isolated from unsorted whole blood underwent sequencing; chains were not paired. Study-level points and caveats: Private and CD4 specificities were missed by VDJdb matching, skewed to anti-spike CD8.

The sequencing input was whole blood. The sequence came from an adult who was a healthcare worker with PCR-confirmed SARS-CoV-2 infection or an uninfected control (not recorded which). The chain has TRBV7-2 and TRBJ2-3; D gene ambiguous. Here the CDR3 reads CASSLLSHASTDTQYF. The CDR3 nucleotides read TGTGCCAGCAGCTTACTGTCACATGCTAGCACAGATACGCAGTATTTT.